This T cell receptor beta chain came from a study of blood T cell repertoires in COVID-19. Turning to the study itself: Sites across the United States, Italy and Spain contributed samples from acute and convalescent COVID-19. Sources were T cells, B-cell-depleted T cells, or PBMCs; the material itself was cDNA or gDNA.

V lost 4 bases, J lost 3 bases, and 14 bases lay in between. The CDR3 has 15 residues. Germline V gene lookup returns CDR1 SGHRS and CDR2 YFSETQ. Original processing methods: Reference gene primer amplification yielded estimated nucleated cell counts. This table comes from immunoSEQ multiplex PCR, and its TCRdb copy is limited to in-frame clones, with some not included. Clone size and V and J calls were adopted from that table, with D and trimming inferred from the DNA. This sample has 250,000 to 350,000 clones, with 87% found just once. This chain connects TRBV5-1 to TRBJ1-5; TRBD1 is a possible D gene (5 bases). This clonotype was obtained from a woman aged 50 to 60 who had recovered from COVID-19. The sequencing sample was made of peripheral blood. The DNA for the CDR3 is TGCGCCAGCAGCCCCCGGGGGTTGGACAATCAGCCCCAGCATTTT. It is translated as CASSPRGLDNQPQHF.